The next 21 T cell receptor delta chains were all read from a single sample in a study of gamma-delta chains in newborns, infants, children. With CATT, TCRdb re-called clones from the reads. The sample shows fewer than 3,500 delta-chain clones, 3.5% to 5% of them seen only once. The sequenced sample consisted of blood. These receptors were taken from a child who was a newborn, infant or young child, either healthy, febrile or measles-vaccinated (not recorded which).

To note about this clone: This may come from a read error, since a much larger clone is one base off. The chain carries TRDV2 and TRDJ3; D not certain. The V and J ends lost 0 bases and 2 bases respectively, with 13 bases between them. Germline CDR1 GEAIGNYY, CDR2 EKD. CDR3 size: 18 residues. The CDR3 sequence: CACDTLLESPWDTRQMFF. CDR3 nucleotides: TGTGCCTGTGACACCCTGCTGGAGAGCCCCTGGGACACCCGACAGATGTTTTTC.

This clone appeared a few times. The TCRdb record carries a much larger clone's protein, which differs from this DNA's translation at residue 5; a read error is the likely cause, and the protein listed here is the DNA translation. This chain links TRDV2 with TRDJ2, with 8 nucleotides matching TRDD3. V lost 3 bases and J lost 8; bases outside the gene matches: 10. This CDR3 spans 15 amino acids. CDR1 is GEAIGNYY, CDR2 EKD, per germline. The CDR3 protein is CACDAVGDLSAQLFF. The DNA for the CDR3 is TGTGCCTGTGACGCCGTGGGGGATCTGTCGGCACAACTCTTCTTT.

Points on this clone: A much bigger clone sits one base away, suggesting this may be a read error. Other DNA sequences within the sample encode an identical CDR3. The CDR3 reads CACDILGDRSSWDTRQMFF. The CDR3 DNA follows: TGTGCCTGCGACATACTGGGGGATAGAAGCTCCTGGGACACCCGACAGATGTTTTTC. The rearrangement joins TRDV2 to TRDJ3, with 11 bases fitting TRDD3. CDR3 size: 19 residues. Germline loops: CDR1 GEAIGNYY, CDR2 EKD.

This rearrangement joins TRDV2 to TRDJ2; TRDD3 matches 13 bases. CDR3 length equals 15 residues. CDR1 is GEAIGNYY, CDR2 EKD, per germline. V was clipped by 9 bases and J by 7 bases; unmatched bases: 10. The DNA for the CDR3 is TGTGCCCGTGGCATACTGGGGGATACGCGAGCACAACTCTTCTTT. Its protein product is CARGILGDTRAQLFF.

For this clone: With only one base between it and a far larger clone, this is likely a read error. The chain couples TRDV2 to TRDJ3; 8 bases fit TRDD3. TCRdb does not report a J gene; here it was assigned by matching the DNA to germline references. CDR3 length: 20 residues. The germline CDR1 and CDR2 sequences are GEAIGNYY and EKD. Unmatched junction bases numbered 9, after V lost 0 bases and J lost 0 bases. The CDR3 sequence is CACDTVGDFGSSWDTRQMFF. The CDR3, as DNA: TGTGCCTGTGACACCGTGGGGGATTTTGGCAGCTCCTGGGACACCCGACAGATGTTTTTC.

This clone has only a few counts. TCRdb shows a much larger clone's protein in place of this DNA's translation, and the two differ at residue 11, likely through a read error; the protein shown is translated from the DNA. This chain links TRDV2 with TRDJ3; D not resolved. CDR1 is GEAIGNYY, CDR2 EKD, per germline. Trimming shortened V by 1 base and J by 2 bases, and 17 bases separated the two germline ends. There are 19 residues in the CDR3. The CDR3 DNA reads TGTGCCTGTGACACTCCGGACCCAGGGACTCCCTGGGACACCCGACAGATGTTTTTC. Its protein is CACDTPDPGTPWDTRQMFF.

As concerns this clone: One base away lies a much larger clone, so this may be a sequencing read error. This chain joins TRDV2 and TRDJ3; 13 bases map to TRDD3. V was pared by 2 bases and J by 1 base, with 7 bases of the junction left unmatched. The CDR3 has 20 amino acids. Germline V gene sequence: CDR1 GEAIGNYY, CDR2 EKD. The CDR3 here is CACDIVLGDTRSWDTRQMFF. DNA for the CDR3: TGTGCCTGTGACATCGTACTGGGGGATACGCGTTCCTGGGACACCCGACAGATGTTTTTC.

Note on this clone: TCRdb's listed protein matches a much larger clone and diverges from this DNA's translation at residue 13, likely through a read error; the protein shown comes from the DNA. This chain's CDR3 is CACDVLGDNGSWVTRQMFF. The CDR3 coding sequence is TGTGCCTGTGACGTACTGGGGGATAACGGCTCCTGGGTCACCCGACAGATGTTTTTC. J is TRDJ3 and V is TRDV2; 11 bases line up with TRDD3. The CDR3 is 19 residues long. Germline V gene lookup returns CDR1 GEAIGNYY and CDR2 EKD.

For this clone: Given a much more abundant clone one base away, this may be a read error. The sample holds other DNA sequences that translate to the same CDR3. V and J are TRDV2 and TRDJ1; 8 nucleotides align to TRDD3. This CDR3 has 14 residues. Germline loops: CDR1 GEAIGNYY, CDR2 EKD. V gave up 7 bases and J gave up 2 bases; unmatched junction bases: 8. CDR3 sequence reads: CACDPLGDTDKLIF. CDR3 nucleotide sequence: TGTGCCTGCGACCCTTTGGGGGATACCGATAAACTCATCTTT.

As regards this clone: The translation of this DNA and the TCRdb protein of a much larger clone differ at residue 8, probably owing to a read error; the protein shown here is translated from the DNA. The chain combines TRDV2 with TRDJ3; 7 nucleotides agree with TRDD3. CDR1 GEAIGNYY and CDR2 EKD come from the germline V gene. The CDR3 extends over 18 amino acids. The V segment lost 0 bases and the J segment 0 bases; nucleotides outside the gene matches: 4. In DNA form, the CDR3 reads TGTGCCTGTGACACCCTGGGGGGCAGCTCCTGGGACACCCGACAGATGTTTTTC. It encodes CACDTLGGSSWDTRQMFF.

Details on this clone: A read error likely explains why the TCRdb protein, taken from a much larger clone, differs from this DNA's translation at residue 9; the protein shown is translated from the DNA. The V call is TRDV2, the J call TRDJ2; 8 nucleotides match TRDD3. V dropped 2 bases and J dropped 6; count of bases not matched to a gene: 4. The CDR3 has 14 amino acids. The germline V gene encodes CDR1 GEAIGNYY and CDR2 EKD. The CDR3, as DNA: TGTGCCTGTGACAAATGGGGGATGGCAGCACAACTCTTCTTT. This gives the protein CACDKWGMAAQLFF.

In its sample, this clone was seen a few times. The V gene is TRDV2, the J gene TRDJ1; 7 bases fit TRDD3. The CDR3 length is 19 residues. The V gene's germline CDR1 is GEAIGNYY and CDR2 EKD. V gave up 3 bases and J gave up 0 bases; unmatched junction bases: 18. The chain's CDR3 is CACDPLGPGDVPYTDKLIF. The CDR3 nucleotides are TGTGCCTGTGACCCTCTTGGCCCGGGGGATGTACCGTACACCGATAAACTCATCTTT.

Details on this clone: The translation of this DNA and the TCRdb protein of a much larger clone differ at residue 10, probably owing to a read error; the protein shown here is translated from the DNA. The chain carries TRDV2 and TRDJ3; 9 bases are a match to TRDD3. Germline V lookup: CDR1 GEAIGNYY, CDR2 EKD. The J segment lost 2 bases and the V segment lost 0 bases, leaving 4 bases of the junction unmatched. This CDR3 is 18 amino acids long. The CDR3 DNA sequence: TGTGCCTGTGACACCGGGGATACGAGCCCCTGGGACACCCGACAGATGTTTTTC. This codes for CACDTGDTSPWDTRQMFF.

By sample share, this clone is large (0.1 to 1%). Within the sample, other DNA sequences also encode this same CDR3. The chain couples TRDV2 to TRDJ3; 11 nucleotides agree with TRDD3. The CDR3 is 18 amino acids. J gave up 2 bases and V 1 base, and 3 bases lay outside the gene matches. From germline, CDR1 is GEAIGNYY and CDR2 EKD. The CDR3 nucleotides are TGTGCCTGTGACACTGGGGGATACGGCACCTGGGACACCCGACAGATGTTTTTC. It is translated as CACDTGGYGTWDTRQMFF.

A remark on this clone: TCRdb pairs this DNA with a much larger clone's protein that differs at residue 16, likely a read error; the protein shown was translated from the DNA. This chain links TRDV2 with TRDJ1; the D gene is possibly TRDD3 (6 bases). The germline gives CDR1 GEAIGNYY, CDR2 EKD. The CDR3 loop spans 18 amino acids. The CDR3 DNA follows: TGTGCCTGTGACGCCCTAGAGAACGGCTGGGGCCTCACCGATAAAATCATCTTT. Protein product: CACDALENGWGLTDKIIF.

Of note for this clone: The protein that TCRdb holds for this DNA derives from a much larger clone and differs from the translated DNA at residue 13, which likely indicates a read error; the protein shown here is translated from the DNA. The chain employs TRDV2 and TRDJ3, with 8 bases aligning to TRDD3. Germline loops: CDR1 GEAIGNYY, CDR2 EKD. The CDR3 runs 19 residues. This CDR3 reads CACDTYWGPSSWYTRQMFF. The CDR3, as DNA: TGTGCCTGTGACACCTACTGGGGGCCTAGCTCCTGGTACACCCGACAGATGTTTTTC.

In the case of this clone: A much more abundant neighbour one base away suggests this may be a read error. The chain couples TRDV2 to TRDJ3; 8 bases are shared with TRDD3. The germline V gene encodes CDR1 GEAIGNYY and CDR2 EKD. CDR3 length: 21 residues. The CDR3 spells CAFDTVLPGIPSSWDTRQMFF. The CDR3, as DNA: TGTGCCTTTGACACGGTTCTGCCGGGGATACCGAGCTCCTGGGACACCCGACAGATGTTTTTC.

A remark on this clone: TCRdb has a much larger clone's protein, which differs at residue 6 from the translation of this DNA, likely because of a read error; what is shown is the protein translated from the DNA. Other DNA variants within this sample encode the same CDR3. The gene calls are TRDV2 and TRDJ3; D not resolved. The CDR3 has 13 amino acids. Germline values: CDR1 GEAIGNYY, CDR2 EKD. The V end lost 0 bases, the J end lost 5 bases, and 1 base lay between the germline ends. The chain's CDR3 is CACDTRDTRQMFF. The CDR3 nucleotides read TGTGCCTGTGACACCAGGGACACCCGACAGATGTTTTTC.

A few counts support this clone. With a much larger clone just one base away, this may be a read error. Within the sample, other DNA sequences also encode this same CDR3. The J gene is TRDJ2, the V gene TRDV2; TRDD3 agrees at 10 bases. The germline V gene encodes CDR1 GEAIGNYY and CDR2 EKD. The length of the CDR3 is 15 residues. The CDR3 spells CACDTLGDLTAQPFF. CDR3 sequence (DNA): TGTGCCTGTGACACACTGGGGGATTTGACAGCACAACCCTTCTTT.

This clone has just a few counts. At one of its ends the junction is not consistent with the germline gene, which may arise from a read error. This chain joins TRDV2 and TRDJ3; D possibly corresponds to TRDD3 (5 bases). The germline V gene encodes CDR1 GEAIGNYY and CDR2 EKD. CDR3 length: 18 residues. CDR3 protein: CACGTGWGSSWDTRQTFF. The CDR3 DNA follows: TGTGCCTGTGGCACCGGATGGGGAAGCTCCTGGGACACCCGACAGACGTTTTTC.

A remark on this clone: A read error is the likely source, as a far larger clone sits one nucleotide away. The same CDR3 also results from other DNA sequences found in this sample. The genes are TRDV2 and TRDJ2; tentative D call: TRDD3 (6 bases). The CDR3 contains 15 residues. Germline V gene lookup returns CDR1 GEAIGNYY and CDR2 EKD. Trimming removed 2 bases from V and 2 bases from J, with 11 bases in between. The CDR3 protein is CACDSLGALTAQLFF. The CDR3 region has the DNA TGTGCCTGTGACAGCTTGGGGGCCTTGACAGCACAACTCTTCTTT.